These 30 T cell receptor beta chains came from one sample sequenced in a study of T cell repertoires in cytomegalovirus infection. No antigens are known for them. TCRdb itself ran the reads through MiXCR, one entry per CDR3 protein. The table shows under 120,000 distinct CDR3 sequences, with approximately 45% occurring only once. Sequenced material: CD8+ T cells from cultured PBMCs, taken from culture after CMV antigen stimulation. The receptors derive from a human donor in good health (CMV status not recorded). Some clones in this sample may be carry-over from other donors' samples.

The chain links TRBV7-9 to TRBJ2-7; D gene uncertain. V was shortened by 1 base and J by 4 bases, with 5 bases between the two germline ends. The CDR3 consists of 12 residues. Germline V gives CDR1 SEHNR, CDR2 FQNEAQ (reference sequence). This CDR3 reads CASSLVVYEQYF. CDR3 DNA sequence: TGTGCCAGCAGCTTAGTGGTTTACGAGCAGTACTTC. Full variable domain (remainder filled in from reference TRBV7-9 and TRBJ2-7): DTGVSQNPRHKITKRGQNVTFRCDPISEHNRLYWYRQTLGQGPEFLTYFQNEAQLEKSRLLSDRFSAERPKGSFSTLEIQRTEQGDSAMYLCASSLVVYEQYFGPGTRLTVT.

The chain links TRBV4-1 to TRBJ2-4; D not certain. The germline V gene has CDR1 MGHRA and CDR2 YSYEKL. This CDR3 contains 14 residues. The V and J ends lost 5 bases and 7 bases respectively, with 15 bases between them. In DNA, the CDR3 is TGCGCCAGCAGCTCATTCGGGTTTCAGAACATTCAGTACTTC. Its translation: CASSSFGFQNIQYF.

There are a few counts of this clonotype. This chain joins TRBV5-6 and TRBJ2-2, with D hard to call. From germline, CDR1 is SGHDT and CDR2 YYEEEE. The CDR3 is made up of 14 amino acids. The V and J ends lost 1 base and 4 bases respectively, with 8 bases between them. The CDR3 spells CASSLYSLTGELFF. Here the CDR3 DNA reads TGTGCCAGCAGCTTGTACAGTCTCACCGGGGAGCTGTTTTTT.

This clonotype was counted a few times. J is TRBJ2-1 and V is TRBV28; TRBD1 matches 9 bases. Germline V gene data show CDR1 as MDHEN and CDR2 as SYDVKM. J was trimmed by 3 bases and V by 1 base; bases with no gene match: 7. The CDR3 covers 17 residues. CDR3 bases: TGTGCCAGCAGTTTATTACCGGGACAGGGTAACTACAATGAGCAGTTCTTC. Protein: CASSLLPGQGNYNEQFF.

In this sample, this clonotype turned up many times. The CDR3 reads CASSQPFQGQGGDGYTF. DNA for the CDR3: TGTGCCAGCAGCCAACCATTTCAAGGACAGGGGGGAGATGGCTACACCTTC. This chain connects TRBV4-2 to TRBJ1-2; 10 nucleotides agree with TRBD1. This CDR3 has 17 amino acids. CDR1 and CDR2 (germline): LGHNA, YNFKEQ. V was pared by 2 bases and J by 6 bases, with 12 bases of the junction left unmatched.

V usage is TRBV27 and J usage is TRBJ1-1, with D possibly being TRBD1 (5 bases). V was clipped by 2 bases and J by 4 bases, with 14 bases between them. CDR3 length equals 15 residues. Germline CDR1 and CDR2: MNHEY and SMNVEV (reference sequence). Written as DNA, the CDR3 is TGTGCCAGCAGTTTAGGTGGGGGGGGAAGCACTGAAGCTTTCTTT. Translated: CASSLGGGGSTEAFF.

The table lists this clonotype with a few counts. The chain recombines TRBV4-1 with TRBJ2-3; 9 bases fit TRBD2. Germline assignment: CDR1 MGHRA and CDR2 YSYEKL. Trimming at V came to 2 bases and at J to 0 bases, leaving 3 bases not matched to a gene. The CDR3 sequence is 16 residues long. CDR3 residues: CASSQRLADSTDTQYF. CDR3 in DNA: TGCGCCAGCAGCCAACGACTAGCGGACAGCACAGATACGCAGTATTTT.

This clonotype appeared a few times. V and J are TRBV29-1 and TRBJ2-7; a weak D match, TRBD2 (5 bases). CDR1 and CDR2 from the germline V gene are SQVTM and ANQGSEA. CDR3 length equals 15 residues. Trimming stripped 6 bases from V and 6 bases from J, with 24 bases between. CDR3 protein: CSVAGAGRSLVEQYF. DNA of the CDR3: TGCAGCGTGGCGGGCGCGGGCAGGTCACTAGTCGAGCAGTACTTC.

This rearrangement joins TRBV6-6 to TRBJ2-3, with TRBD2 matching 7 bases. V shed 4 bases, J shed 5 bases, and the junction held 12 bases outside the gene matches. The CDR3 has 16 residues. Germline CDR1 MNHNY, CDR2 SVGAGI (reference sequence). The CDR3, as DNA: TGTGCCAGCAGTTTTTACGTGCTAGCGGCGGGAGATACGCAGTATTTT. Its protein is CASSFYVLAAGDTQYF.

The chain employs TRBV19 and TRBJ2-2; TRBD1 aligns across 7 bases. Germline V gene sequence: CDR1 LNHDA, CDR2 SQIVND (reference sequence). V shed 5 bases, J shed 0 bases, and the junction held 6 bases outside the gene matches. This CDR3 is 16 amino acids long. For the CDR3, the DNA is TGTGCCAGTAGTCCCTCGGACAGGCCGAACACCGGGGAGCTGTTTTTT. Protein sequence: CASSPSDRPNTGELFF.

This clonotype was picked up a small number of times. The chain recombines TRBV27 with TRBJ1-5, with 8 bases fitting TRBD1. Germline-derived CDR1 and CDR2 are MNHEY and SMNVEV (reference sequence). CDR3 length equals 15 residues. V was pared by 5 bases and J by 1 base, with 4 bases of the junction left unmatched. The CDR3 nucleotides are TGTGCCAGCAGTCCGGACAGGGCCAGCAATCAGCCCCAGCATTTT. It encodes CASSPDRASNQPQHF.

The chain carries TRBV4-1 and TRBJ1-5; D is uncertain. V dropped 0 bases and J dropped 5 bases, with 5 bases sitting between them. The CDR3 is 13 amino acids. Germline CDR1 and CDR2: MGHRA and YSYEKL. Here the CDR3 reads CASSQDEYQPQHF. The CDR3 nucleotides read TGCGCCAGCAGCCAAGATGAGTATCAGCCCCAGCATTTT.

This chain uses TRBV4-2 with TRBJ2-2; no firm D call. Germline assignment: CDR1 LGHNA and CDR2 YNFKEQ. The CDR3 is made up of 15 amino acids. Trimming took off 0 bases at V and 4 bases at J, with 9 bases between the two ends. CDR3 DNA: TGTGCCAGCAGCCAAGAGGGCTGGCTCACCGGGGAGCTGTTTTTT. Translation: CASSQEGWLTGELFF.

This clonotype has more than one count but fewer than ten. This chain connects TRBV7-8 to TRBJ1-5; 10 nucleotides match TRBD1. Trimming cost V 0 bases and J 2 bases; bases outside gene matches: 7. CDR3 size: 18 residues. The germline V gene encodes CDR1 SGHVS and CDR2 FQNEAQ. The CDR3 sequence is CASSLATGGFGGNQPQHF. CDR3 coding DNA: TGTGCCAGCAGCTTAGCGACAGGGGGCTTTGGGGGCAATCAGCCCCAGCATTTT.

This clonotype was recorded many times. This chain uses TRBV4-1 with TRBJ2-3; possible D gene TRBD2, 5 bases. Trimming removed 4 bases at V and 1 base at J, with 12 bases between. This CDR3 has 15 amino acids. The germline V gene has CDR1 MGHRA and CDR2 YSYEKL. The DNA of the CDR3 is TGCGCCAGCAGCCGTAGCGTCACCGGCACAGATACGCAGTATTTT. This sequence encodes CASSRSVTGTDTQYF.

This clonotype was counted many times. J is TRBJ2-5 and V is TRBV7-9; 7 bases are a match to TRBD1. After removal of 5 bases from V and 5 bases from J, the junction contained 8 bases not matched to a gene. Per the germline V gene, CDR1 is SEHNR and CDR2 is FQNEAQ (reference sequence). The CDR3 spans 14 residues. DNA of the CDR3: TGTGCCAGCAGCCCACAGGGGTCTTGGGAGACCCAGTACTTC. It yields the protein CASSPQGSWETQYF. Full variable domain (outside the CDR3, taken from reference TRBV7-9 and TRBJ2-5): DTGVSQNPRHKITKRGQNVTFRCDPISEHNRLYWYRQTLGQGPEFLTYFQNEAQLEKSRLLSDRFSAERPKGSFSTLEIQRTEQGDSAMYLCASSPQGSWETQYFGPGTRLLVL.

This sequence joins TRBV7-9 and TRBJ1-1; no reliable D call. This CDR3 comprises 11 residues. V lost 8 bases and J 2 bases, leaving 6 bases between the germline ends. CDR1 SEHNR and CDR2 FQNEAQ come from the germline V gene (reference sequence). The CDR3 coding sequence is TGTGCCAGCGGGAGCAACACTGAAGCTTTCTTT. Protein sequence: CASGSNTEAFF.

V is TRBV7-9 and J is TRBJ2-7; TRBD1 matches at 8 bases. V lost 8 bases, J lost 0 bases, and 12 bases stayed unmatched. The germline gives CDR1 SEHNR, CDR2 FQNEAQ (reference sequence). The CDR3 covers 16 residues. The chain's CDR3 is CASGLTSGGSSYEQYF. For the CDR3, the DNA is TGTGCCAGCGGACTGACCTCAGGGGGCTCCTCCTACGAGCAGTACTTC.

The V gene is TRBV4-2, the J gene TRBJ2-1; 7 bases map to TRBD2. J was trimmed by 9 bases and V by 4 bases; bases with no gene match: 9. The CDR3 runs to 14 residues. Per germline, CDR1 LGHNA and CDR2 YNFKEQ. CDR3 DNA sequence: TGTGCCAGCAGCCCGCGGGGGTACGATGGTGAGCAGTTCTTC. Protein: CASSPRGYDGEQFF.

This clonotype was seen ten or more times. The CDR3 nucleotides read TGTGCCAGCAGTTACTCGGGACCGGGGTTCTACGAGCAGTACTTC. Translating it yields CASSYSGPGFYEQYF. The V and J genes are TRBV6-6 and TRBJ2-7; perhaps D is TRBD1 or TRBD2 (5 bases each). Between the trimmed V and J ends, which lost 0 bases and 3 bases, there was a span of 12 bases. The CDR3 extends over 15 amino acids. CDR1 is MNHNY and CDR2 is SVGAGI in the germline V gene (reference sequence).

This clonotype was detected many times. CDR3 region: CASTDSISYNEQFF. CDR3 DNA: TGTGCCAGCACGGACTCTATCTCCTACAATGAGCAGTTCTTC. The chain employs TRBV2 and TRBJ2-1; TRBD2 might be the D (5 bases). The germline V gene encodes CDR1 SNHLY and CDR2 FYNNEI. The V end lost 7 bases, the J end lost 0 bases, and 10 bases lay between the germline ends. The CDR3 length is 14 residues.

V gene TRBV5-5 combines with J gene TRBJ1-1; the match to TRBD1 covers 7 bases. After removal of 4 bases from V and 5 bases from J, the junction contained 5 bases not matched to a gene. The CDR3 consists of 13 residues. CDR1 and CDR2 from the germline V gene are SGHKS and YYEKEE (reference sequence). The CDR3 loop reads CASSIHRGTEAFF. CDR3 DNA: TGTGCCAGCAGCATCCACAGGGGAACTGAAGCTTTCTTT. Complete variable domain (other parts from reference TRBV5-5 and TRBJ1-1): DAGVTQSPTHLIKTRGQQVTLRCSPISGHKSVSWYQQVLGQGPQFIFQYYEKEERGRGNFPDRFSARQFPNYSSELNVNALLLGDSALYLCASSIHRGTEAFFGQGTRLTVV.

The CDR3 nucleotides read TGTGCCAGCAGTTCCCCCCGGGACAGGGCTACTGAAGCTTTCTTT. It codes for CASSSPRDRATEAFF. The chain couples TRBV28 to TRBJ1-1, with 9 bases matching TRBD1. Germline CDR1 is MDHEN and CDR2 is SYDVKM. V dropped 4 bases and J dropped 5; count of bases not matched to a gene: 8. The CDR3 is 15 amino acids.

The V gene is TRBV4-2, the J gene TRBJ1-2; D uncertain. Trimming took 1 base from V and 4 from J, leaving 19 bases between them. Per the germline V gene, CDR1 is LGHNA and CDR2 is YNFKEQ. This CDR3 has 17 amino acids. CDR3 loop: CASSQVTGGIEAYGYTF. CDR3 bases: TGTGCCAGCAGCCAAGTAACGGGAGGGATAGAGGCCTATGGCTACACCTTC.

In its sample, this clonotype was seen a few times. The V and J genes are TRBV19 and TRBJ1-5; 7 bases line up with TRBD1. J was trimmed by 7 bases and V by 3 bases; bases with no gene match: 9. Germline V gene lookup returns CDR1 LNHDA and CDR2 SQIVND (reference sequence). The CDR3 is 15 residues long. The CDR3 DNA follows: TGTGCCAGTAGTATCACGACAGGGCCCTACCAGCCCCAGCATTTT. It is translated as CASSITTGPYQPQHF.

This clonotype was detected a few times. CDR3 bases: TGTGCCAGCAGCTTCGGAATTTCCTACGAGCAGTACTTC. This encodes CASSFGISYEQYF. This chain joins TRBV5-4 and TRBJ2-7; D not resolved. Germline loops: CDR1 SGHNT, CDR2 YYREEE (reference sequence). The CDR3 contains 13 residues. V was clipped by 2 bases and J by 1 base, with 7 bases between them.

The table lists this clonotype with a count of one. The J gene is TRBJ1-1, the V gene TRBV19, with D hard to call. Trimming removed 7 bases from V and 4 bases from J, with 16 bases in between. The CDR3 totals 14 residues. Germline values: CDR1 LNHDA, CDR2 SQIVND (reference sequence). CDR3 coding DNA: TGTGCCAGTACCCCAGTAAGTATGGGCACTGAAGCTTTCTTT. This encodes CASTPVSMGTEAFF.

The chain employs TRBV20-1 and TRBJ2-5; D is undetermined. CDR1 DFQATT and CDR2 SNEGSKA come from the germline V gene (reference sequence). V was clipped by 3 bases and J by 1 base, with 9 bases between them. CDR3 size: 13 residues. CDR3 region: CSASRLFQETQYF. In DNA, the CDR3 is TGCAGTGCTAGTCGACTCTTCCAAGAGACCCAGTACTTC.

The CDR3 here is CASSSSGETEAFF. DNA for the CDR3: TGTGCCAGCAGCTCCAGCGGGGAGACTGAAGCTTTCTTT. The chain couples TRBV7-3 to TRBJ1-1; D call uncertain. The CDR3 contains 13 residues. V dropped 4 bases and J dropped 5 bases, with 11 bases sitting between them. The germline V gene has CDR1 SGHTA and CDR2 FQGTGA.

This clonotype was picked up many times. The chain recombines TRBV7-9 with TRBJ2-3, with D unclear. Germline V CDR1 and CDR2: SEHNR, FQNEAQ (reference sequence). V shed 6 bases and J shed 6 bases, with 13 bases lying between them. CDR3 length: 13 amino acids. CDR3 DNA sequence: TGTGCCAGCAGTCCGGTAACGAGGGATACGCAGTATTTT. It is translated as CASSPVTRDTQYF.